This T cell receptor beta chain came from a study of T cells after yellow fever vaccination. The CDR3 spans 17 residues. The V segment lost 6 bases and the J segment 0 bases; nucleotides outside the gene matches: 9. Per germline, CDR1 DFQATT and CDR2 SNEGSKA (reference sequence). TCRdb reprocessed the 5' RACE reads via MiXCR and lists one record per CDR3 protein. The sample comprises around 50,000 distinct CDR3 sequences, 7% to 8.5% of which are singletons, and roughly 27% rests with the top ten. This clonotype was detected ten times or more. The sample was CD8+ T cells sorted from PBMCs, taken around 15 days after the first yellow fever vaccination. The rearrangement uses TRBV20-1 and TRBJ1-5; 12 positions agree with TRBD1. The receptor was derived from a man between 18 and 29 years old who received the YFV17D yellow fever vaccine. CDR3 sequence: CSATGTGGFYSNQPQHF. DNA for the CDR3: TGCAGTGCAACCGGGACAGGGGGCTTTTATAGCAATCAGCCCCAGCATTTT.